This T cell receptor (beta chain) was identified during a study of OX40 agonist ivuxolimab in advanced cancers. Across the study: In this trial design, patients received ivuxolimab intravenously at 0.01 to 10 mg/kg every 2 weeks.

Germline CDR1 reads SGHAT; CDR2 reads FQNNGV. The CDR3 extends over 14 amino acids. Trimming removed 5 bases from V and 9 bases from J; junction bases left unmatched: 10. Sequenced by immunoSEQ multiplex PCR; TCRdb stores in-frame clones only, minus some. The sample includes under 100,000 clones, around 78% of them seen just once. The chain carries TRBV11-2 and TRBJ2-1; the match to TRBD1 covers 7 bases. The receptor was derived from an adult with an advanced solid tumor such as melanoma, head and neck, liver or kidney cancer. Sequenced material: CD4+ or CD8+ T cells sorted from blood, taken in a trial of the OX40 agonist ivuxolimab. The CDR3, as DNA: TGTGCCAGCAGCGTCACAGGGGTGCGTGGTGAGCAGTTCTTC. Translating gives CASSVTGVRGEQFF.